The entry below describes one T cell receptor (beta chain). The specificity of this receptor is unknown. No qualities accompany the bases; no much larger clone lies one base away. Each collaborating institution followed its own protocols to collect whole blood in K2EDTA tubes. Collaborator samples were shipped for TCRbeta analysis as frozen whole blood, isolated PBMCs, or DNA extracted from either sample type. According to the germline V gene, CDR1 reads MDHEN and CDR2 reads SYDVKM. After removal of 1 base from V and 2 bases from J, the junction retains 6 bases not matched to a gene. The CDR3 runs 16 residues from the cysteine to the phenylalanine. Here the CDR3 DNA is all that survives: 48 bases in frame from base 1. The sample is drawn from a study of blood T cell repertoires in COVID-19 (TCRdb year 2020). At the level of the whole study: Collaborator samples came from the United States, Italy and Spain and covered acute and convalescent phases of COVID-19. The prospective study material was composed of cDNA or gDNA derived from T cells, B-cell-depleted T cells, or PBMCs. Subjects who had been exposed to COVID-19, were actively infected with it, or had recovered from it provided the deeply sampled blood TCRbeta repertoires that made up the dataset. The repertoires were released in a freely available public database meant as a resource for research on the immune response to SARS-CoV-2. Samples came from the ongoing ImmuneRACE study (first 160 participants) plus 1,254 subjects from 6 global collaborators. A de-identified subject ID, COVID-19 status, age in years and sex were almost always included in the sample metadata. Where HLA class I and class II types were available, the types were taken from metadata supplied by the sample provider, not from assay-based typing. Beyond this particular receptor, the publication reports: How much clinical and demographic metadata was included differed by source and by participant, and the metadata was provided uncurated.

The immunoSEQ Assay, a bias-controlled multiplex PCR, was used to amplify TCRbeta CDR3 regions from genomic DNA. The paper's data handling went like this. The number of nucleated cells in each sample was estimated from the amplification of reference gene primers within the assay. To quantify the absolute abundance of each unique TCRbeta CDR3 rearrangement, sequence reads were collapsed and filtered. Productive Simpson clonality was computed per sample as the square root of Simpson's diversity index over productive rearrangements. Drawn from immuneACCESS, this table holds only the in-frame rearrangements with V and J called that TCRdb kept. Clones are partly lost; checked studies trace under half to an unresolved V gene and leave the rest unexplained. For V, J and clone size, that table is used; D and trimming come from the DNA. This sample has 67,000 or so clones in its table, and roughly four fifths of those were observed once. About 0.8% of the sample rests with the top ten.

The chain employs TRBV28 and TRBJ2-7, and TRBD1 matches 9 of the central bases. The origin of this receptor is a woman aged 70-85 years with acute or convalescent COVID-19. The sequenced material came from peripheral blood. The nucleotides are TGTGCCAGCAGTTTATACGGGACAGGGCGCACCTACGAGCAGTACTTC. This yields the protein CASSLYGTGRTYEQYF.